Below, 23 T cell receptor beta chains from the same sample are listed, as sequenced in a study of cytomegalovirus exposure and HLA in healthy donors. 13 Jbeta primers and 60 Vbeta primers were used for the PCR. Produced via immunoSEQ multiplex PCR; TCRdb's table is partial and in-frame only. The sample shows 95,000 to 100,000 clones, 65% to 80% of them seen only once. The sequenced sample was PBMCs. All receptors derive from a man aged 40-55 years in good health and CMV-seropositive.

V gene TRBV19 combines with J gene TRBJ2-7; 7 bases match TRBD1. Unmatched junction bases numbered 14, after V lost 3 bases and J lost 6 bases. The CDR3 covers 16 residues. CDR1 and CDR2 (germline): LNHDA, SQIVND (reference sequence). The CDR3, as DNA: TGTGCCAGTAGTATTGACAAGCTTGGACAGGCGAGCGAGCAGTACTTC. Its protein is CASSIDKLGQASEQYF.

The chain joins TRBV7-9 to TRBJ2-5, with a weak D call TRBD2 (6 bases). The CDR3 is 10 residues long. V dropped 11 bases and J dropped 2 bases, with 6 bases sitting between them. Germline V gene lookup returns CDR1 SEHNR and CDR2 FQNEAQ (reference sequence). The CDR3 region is CAGGQETQYF. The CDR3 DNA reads TGTGCCGGGGGGCAAGAGACCCAGTACTTC.

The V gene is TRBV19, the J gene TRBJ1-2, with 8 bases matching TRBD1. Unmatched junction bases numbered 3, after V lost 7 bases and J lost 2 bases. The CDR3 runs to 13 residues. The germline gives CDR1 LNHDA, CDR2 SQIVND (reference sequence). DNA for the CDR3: TGTGCCAGTACTGGGGACAGGAACTATGGCTACACCTTC. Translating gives CASTGDRNYGYTF.

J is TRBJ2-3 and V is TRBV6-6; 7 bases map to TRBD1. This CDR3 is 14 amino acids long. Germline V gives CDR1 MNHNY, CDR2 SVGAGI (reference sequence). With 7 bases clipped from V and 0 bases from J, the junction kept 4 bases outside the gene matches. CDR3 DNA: TGTGCCAGCAATAAGGGGGCTAGCACAGATACGCAGTATTTT. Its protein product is CASNKGASTDTQYF.

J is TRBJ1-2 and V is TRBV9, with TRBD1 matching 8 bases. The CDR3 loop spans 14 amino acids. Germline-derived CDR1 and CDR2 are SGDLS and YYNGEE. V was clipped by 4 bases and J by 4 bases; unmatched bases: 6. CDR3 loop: CASSLGQEPYGYTF. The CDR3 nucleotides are TGTGCCAGCAGCCTGGGACAGGAGCCCTATGGCTACACCTTC.

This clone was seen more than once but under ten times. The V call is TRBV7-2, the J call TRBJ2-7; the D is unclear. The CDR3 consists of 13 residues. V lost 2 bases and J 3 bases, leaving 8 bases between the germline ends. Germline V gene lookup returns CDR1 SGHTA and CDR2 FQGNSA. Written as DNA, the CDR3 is TGTGCCAGCAGCTTATTGCCGGGCTACGAGCAGTACTTC. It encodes CASSLLPGYEQYF.

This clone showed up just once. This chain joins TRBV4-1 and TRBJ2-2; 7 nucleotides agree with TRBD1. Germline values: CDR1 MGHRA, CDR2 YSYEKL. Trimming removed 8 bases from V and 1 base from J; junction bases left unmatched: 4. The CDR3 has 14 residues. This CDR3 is CASGRQGNTGELFF. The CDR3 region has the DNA TGCGCCAGCGGAAGACAGGGGAACACCGGGGAGCTGTTTTTT.

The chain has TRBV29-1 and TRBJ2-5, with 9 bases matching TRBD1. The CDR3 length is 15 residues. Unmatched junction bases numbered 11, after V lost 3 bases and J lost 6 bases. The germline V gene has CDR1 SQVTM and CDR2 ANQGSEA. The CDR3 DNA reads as TGCAGCGTTGACACTGGGACAGGGAAGGAGAAGACCCAGTACTTC. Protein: CSVDTGTGKEKTQYF.

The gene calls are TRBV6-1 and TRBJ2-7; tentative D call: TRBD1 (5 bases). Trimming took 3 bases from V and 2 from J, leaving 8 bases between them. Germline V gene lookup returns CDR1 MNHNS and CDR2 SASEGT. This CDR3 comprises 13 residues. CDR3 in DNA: TGTGCCAGCAGTGATGGCAGGGCCTACGAGCAGTACTTC. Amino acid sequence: CASSDGRAYEQYF.

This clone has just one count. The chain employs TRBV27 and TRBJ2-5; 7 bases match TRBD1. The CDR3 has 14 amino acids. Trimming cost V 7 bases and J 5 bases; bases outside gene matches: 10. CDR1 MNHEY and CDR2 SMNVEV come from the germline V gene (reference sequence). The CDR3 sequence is CASMHRGLGETQYF. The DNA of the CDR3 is TGTGCCAGCATGCACAGGGGTCTAGGGGAGACCCAGTACTTC.

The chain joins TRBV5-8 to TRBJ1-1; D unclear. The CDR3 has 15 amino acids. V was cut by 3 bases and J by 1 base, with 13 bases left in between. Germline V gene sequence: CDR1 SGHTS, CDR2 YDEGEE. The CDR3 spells CASSSRLLRNTEAFF. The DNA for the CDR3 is TGTGCCAGCAGCTCACGGTTACTAAGGAACACTGAAGCTTTCTTT.

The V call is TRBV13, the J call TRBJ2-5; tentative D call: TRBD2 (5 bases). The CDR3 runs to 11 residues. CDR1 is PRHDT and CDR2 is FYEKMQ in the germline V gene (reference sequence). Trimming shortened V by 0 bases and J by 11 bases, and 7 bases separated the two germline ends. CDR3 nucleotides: TGTGCCAGCAGCTTAGGGAGGGAGCAGTACTTC. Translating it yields CASSLGREQYF.

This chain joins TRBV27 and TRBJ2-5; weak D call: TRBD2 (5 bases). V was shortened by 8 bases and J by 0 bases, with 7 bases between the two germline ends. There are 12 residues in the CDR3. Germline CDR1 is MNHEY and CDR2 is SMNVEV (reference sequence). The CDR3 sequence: CASGLYQETQYF. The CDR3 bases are TGTGCCAGCGGACTGTACCAAGAGACCCAGTACTTC.

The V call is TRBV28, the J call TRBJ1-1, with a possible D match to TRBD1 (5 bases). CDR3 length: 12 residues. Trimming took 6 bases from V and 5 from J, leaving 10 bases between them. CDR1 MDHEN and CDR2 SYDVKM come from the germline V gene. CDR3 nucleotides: TGTGCCAGCAGATCAGGGATAACTGAAGCTTTCTTT. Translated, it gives CASRSGITEAFF.

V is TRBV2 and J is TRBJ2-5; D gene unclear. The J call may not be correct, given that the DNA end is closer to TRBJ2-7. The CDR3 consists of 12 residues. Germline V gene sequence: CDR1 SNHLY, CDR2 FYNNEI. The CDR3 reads CASSRSSYEQYF. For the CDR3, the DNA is TGTGCCAGCAGCCGTAGCTCCTACGAGCAGTACTTC.

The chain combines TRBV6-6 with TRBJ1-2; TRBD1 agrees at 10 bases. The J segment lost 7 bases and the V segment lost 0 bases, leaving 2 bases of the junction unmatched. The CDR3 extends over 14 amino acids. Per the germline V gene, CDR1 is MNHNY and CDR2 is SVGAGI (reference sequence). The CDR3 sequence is CASSYSGQGSGYTF. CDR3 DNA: TGTGCCAGCAGTTACTCGGGACAGGGGTCTGGCTACACCTTC.

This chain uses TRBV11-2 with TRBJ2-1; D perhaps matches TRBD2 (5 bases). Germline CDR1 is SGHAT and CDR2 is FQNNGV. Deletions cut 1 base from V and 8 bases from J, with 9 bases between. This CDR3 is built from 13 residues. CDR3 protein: CASSLGLRDEQFF. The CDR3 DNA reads TGTGCCAGCAGCTTAGGCCTGCGGGATGAGCAGTTCTTC.

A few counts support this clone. The CDR3 DNA reads TGCGCCAGCAGCCTCGGACAGGCTGAAGAGACCCAGTACTTC. It is translated as CASSLGQAEETQYF. The V gene is TRBV4-1, the J gene TRBJ2-5; 7 bases agree with TRBD1. The CDR3 sequence is 14 residues long. The J segment lost 3 bases and the V segment lost 4 bases, leaving 5 bases of the junction unmatched. Germline assignment: CDR1 MGHRA and CDR2 YSYEKL.

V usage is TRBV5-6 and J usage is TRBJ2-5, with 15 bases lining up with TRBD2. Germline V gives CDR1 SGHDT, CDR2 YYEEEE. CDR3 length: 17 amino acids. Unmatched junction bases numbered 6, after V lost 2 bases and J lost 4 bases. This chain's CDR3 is CASSFQGLAGGGETQYF. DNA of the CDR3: TGTGCCAGCAGCTTCCAGGGACTAGCGGGAGGAGGAGAGACCCAGTACTTC.

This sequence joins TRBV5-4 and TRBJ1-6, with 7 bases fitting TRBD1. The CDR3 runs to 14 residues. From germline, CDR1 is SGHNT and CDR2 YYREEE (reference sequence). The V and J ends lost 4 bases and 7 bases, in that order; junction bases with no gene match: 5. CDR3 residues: CASSQGQKNSPLHF. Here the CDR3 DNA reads TGTGCCAGCAGCCAGGGACAGAAAAATTCACCCCTCCACTTT.

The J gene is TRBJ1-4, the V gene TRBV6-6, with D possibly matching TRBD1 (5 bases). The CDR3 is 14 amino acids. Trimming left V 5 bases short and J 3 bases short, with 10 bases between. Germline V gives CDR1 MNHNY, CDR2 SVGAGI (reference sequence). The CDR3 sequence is CASSQGRSNEKLFF. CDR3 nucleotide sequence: TGTGCCAGCAGTCAGGGCAGGTCTAATGAAAAACTGTTTTTT.

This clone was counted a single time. Here the CDR3 reads CASSLPSANTQYF. CDR3 in DNA: TGTGCCAGCAGTTTGCCCTCCGCGAATACGCAGTATTTT. V is TRBV28 and J is TRBJ2-3, with D unclear. The ends were cut back, 3 bases at V and 7 bases at J, with 11 bases in the middle. Germline CDR1 is MDHEN and CDR2 is SYDVKM. The CDR3 extends over 13 amino acids.

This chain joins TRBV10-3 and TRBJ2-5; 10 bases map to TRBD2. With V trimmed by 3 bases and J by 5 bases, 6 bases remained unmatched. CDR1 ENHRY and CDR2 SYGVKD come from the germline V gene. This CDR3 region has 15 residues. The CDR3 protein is CAISEAGGPQETQYF. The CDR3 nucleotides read TGTGCCATCAGTGAAGCGGGAGGGCCCCAGGAGACCCAGTACTTC.